This is a list of T cell receptor beta chains from one sample in a study of chemoradiotherapy in HPV16-positive cancers. The data were produced by immunoSEQ multiplex PCR, yet TCRdb's version contains in-frame clones alone and is incomplete. This table holds about 17,000 clones, roughly 90% found once. The sequenced sample was blood, obtained from a patient who underwent chemoradiotherapy. All receptors come from a human donor with HPV-associated anogenital cancer. The CDR3 runs from the conserved cysteine through the conserved F or W. A D gene is named only where the DNA matches it firmly. Clone size appears in some rows only: once, few, many, or a class for an expanded clone.

clone size: NA
D gene: TRBD1
V gene: TRBV10-3
J gene: TRBJ1-3
CDR3 DNA: TGTGCCATCGGGGACAGGGTAGAAAACACCATATATTTT
CDR3 protein: CAIGDRVENTIYF

clone size: NA
D gene: NA
V gene: TRBV2
J gene: TRBJ2-7
CDR3 DNA: TGTGCCAGCAACCGTCACGAATTTGGTCAAGGATTCTACGAGCAGTACTTC
CDR3 protein: CASNRHEFGQGFYEQYF

clone size: NA
D gene: TRBD1
V gene: TRBV10-2
J gene: TRBJ1-2
CDR3 DNA: TGCGCCACCACAGGGGGTTTTGATGGCTACACCTTC
CDR3 protein: CATTGGFDGYTF

clone size: NA
D gene: TRBD2
V gene: TRBV7-2
J gene: TRBJ2-1
CDR3 DNA: TGTGCCAGCAGCCAGGTGTGGCGGGGGAGTAGCTCCTACAATGAGCAGTTCTTC
CDR3 protein: CASSQVWRGSSSYNEQFF

clone size: NA
D gene: TRBD1
V gene: TRBV7-8
J gene: TRBJ2-2
CDR3 DNA: TGTGCCAGCAGGGGACAGTACACCGGGGAGCTGTTTTTT
CDR3 protein: CASRGQYTGELFF

clone size: NA
D gene: NA
V gene: TRBV19
J gene: TRBJ2-2
CDR3 DNA: TGTGCCAGCAAACCTGGGGGGCCCGGGGAGCTGTTTTTT
CDR3 protein: CASKPGGPGELFF

clone size: NA
D gene: NA
V gene: TRBV7-9
J gene: TRBJ2-3
CDR3 DNA: TGTGCCAGCAGCGCCCCTTATAAGACCGAGTTCACAGATACGCAGTATTTT
CDR3 protein: CASSAPYKTEFTDTQYF

clone size: NA
D gene: NA
V gene: TRBV7-6
J gene: TRBJ2-6
CDR3 DNA: TGTGCCAGCAGCTTAGGGCGGGATTCTGGGGCCAACGTCCTGACTTTC
CDR3 protein: CASSLGRDSGANVLTF

clone size: NA
D gene: TRBD2
V gene: TRBV13
J gene: TRBJ2-1
CDR3 DNA: TGTGCCAGCAGCTTACCAGGGACTAGAGATGAGCAGTTCTTC
CDR3 protein: CASSLPGTRDEQFF

clone size: once
D gene: NA
V gene: TRBV4-1
J gene: TRBJ1-1
CDR3 DNA: TGCGCCAGCAGCCCCGGTAAGTTGGGCGTCCACTGGACTGAAGCTTTCTTT
CDR3 protein: CASSPGKLGVHWTEAFF

clone size: NA
D gene: NA
V gene: TRBV7-8
J gene: TRBJ1-2
CDR3 DNA: TGTGCCAGCAGCTTAGCTGGTGGGGGGCTAGGTGGCTACACCTTC
CDR3 protein: CASSLAGGGLGGYTF

clone size: NA
D gene: NA
V gene: TRBV18
J gene: TRBJ1-1
CDR3 DNA: TGTGCCAGCTCACCCGCGACAGGCGTTCCTGAAGCTTTCTTT
CDR3 protein: CASSPATGVPEAFF

clone size: NA
D gene: NA
V gene: TRBV7-8
J gene: TRBJ1-5
CDR3 DNA: TGTGCCAGCAGCTTAGCGAGGTTGAAAGGCTCTCAGCCCCAGCATTTT
CDR3 protein: CASSLARLKGSQPQHF

clone size: NA
D gene: TRBD2
V gene: TRBV18
J gene: TRBJ2-3
CDR3 DNA: TGTGCCAGCTCACCCGCTAGCGGGGGGGCTGGGACGCAGTATTTT
CDR3 protein: CASSPASGGAGTQYF

clone size: once
D gene: NA
V gene: TRBV7-9
J gene: TRBJ2-3
CDR3 DNA: TGTGCCAGCAGCTTAGCAGTCGGAACAGATACGCAGTATTTT
CDR3 protein: CASSLAVGTDTQYF

clone size: NA
D gene: TRBD2
V gene: TRBV2
J gene: TRBJ2-1
CDR3 DNA: TGTGCCAGCAGCCTAGGACTAGCGGGGAGGGGGGAGGAGCAGTTCTTC
CDR3 protein: CASSLGLAGRGEEQFF

clone size: NA
D gene: NA
V gene: TRBV4-3
J gene: TRBJ1-2
CDR3 DNA: TGCGCCAGCAGCCAAGTGACAGACTATGGCTACACCTTC
CDR3 protein: CASSQVTDYGYTF

clone size: NA
D gene: NA
V gene: TRBV15
J gene: TRBJ2-3
CDR3 DNA: TGTGCCACCAGCAGAGCGAGCACGCAGTATTTT
CDR3 protein: CATSRASTQYF

clone size: once
D gene: NA
V gene: TRBV7-2
J gene: TRBJ2-1
CDR3 DNA: TGTGCCAGCAGCTTTAAACAGGGTCCCAATGAGCAGTTCTTC
CDR3 protein: CASSFKQGPNEQFF

clone size: NA
D gene: NA
V gene: TRBV4-3
J gene: TRBJ1-3
CDR3 DNA: TGCGCCAGCAGCCAGCTGGGGGGTCTCGGAAACACCATATATTTT
CDR3 protein: CASSQLGGLGNTIYF

clone size: NA
D gene: NA
V gene: TRBV18
J gene: TRBJ1-1
CDR3 DNA: TGTGCCAGCTCACCACCAATAGGGAGGGCTCTGCAGTTCTTT
CDR3 protein: CASSPPIGRALQFF

clone size: NA
D gene: TRBD1
V gene: TRBV15
J gene: TRBJ1-4
CDR3 DNA: TGTGCCACCAGCGGCGATACAGGGGGCGTGAATGAAAAACTGTTTTTT
CDR3 protein: CATSGDTGGVNEKLFF

clone size: NA
D gene: NA
V gene: TRBV5-1
J gene: TRBJ2-2
CDR3 DNA: TGCGCCAGCAGCTCCGACTCTGGCACCGGGGAGCTGTTTTTT
CDR3 protein: CASSSDSGTGELFF

clone size: NA
D gene: TRBD2
V gene: TRBV16
J gene: TRBJ2-1
CDR3 DNA: TGTGCCAGCAGCCAACGCGGGGGAGGGTACAATGAGCAGTTCTTC
CDR3 protein: CASSQRGGGYNEQFF

clone size: NA
D gene: NA
V gene: TRBV25-1
J gene: TRBJ2-1
CDR3 DNA: TGTGCCAGCAGTGCACAGCAAACAGGGCTTGAGCAGTTCTTC
CDR3 protein: CASSAQQTGLEQFF

clone size: NA
D gene: NA
V gene: TRBV5-1
J gene: TRBJ2-3
CDR3 DNA: TGCGCCAGCACTCGAAGAGAGGGGAAGGATTGGGATACGCAGTATTTT
CDR3 protein: CASTRREGKDWDTQYF

clone size: few
D gene: NA
V gene: TRBV6-1
J gene: TRBJ1-5
CDR3 DNA: TGTGCCAGCAGGACCTATAGCAATCAGCCCCAGCATTTT
CDR3 protein: CASRTYSNQPQHF

clone size: NA
D gene: NA
V gene: TRBV7-2
J gene: TRBJ1-4
CDR3 DNA: TGTGCCAGCAGCTTCAGGGATGGTGAAAAACTGTTTTTT
CDR3 protein: CASSFRDGEKLFF

clone size: NA
D gene: NA
V gene: TRBV2
J gene: TRBJ2-7
CDR3 DNA: TGTGCCAGCGGAGTTCAGGGCTACGAGCAGTACTTC
CDR3 protein: CASGVQGYEQYF

clone size: NA
D gene: NA
V gene: TRBV9
J gene: TRBJ2-1
CDR3 DNA: TGTGCCAGCAGCGTAACACAGGGTAGAAATGAGCAGTTCTTC
CDR3 protein: CASSVTQGRNEQFF

clone size: NA
D gene: TRBD2
V gene: TRBV29-1
J gene: TRBJ2-3
CDR3 DNA: TGCAGCGTTGAACTGGGGCTAGCGGGGATCACAGATACGCAGTATTTT
CDR3 protein: CSVELGLAGITDTQYF

clone size: medium-sized
D gene: NA
V gene: TRBV27
J gene: TRBJ2-6
CDR3 DNA: TGTGCCAGCAGTTTGGGCTGGGCTGGGGCCAACGTCCTGACTTTC
CDR3 protein: CASSLGWAGANVLTF

clone size: NA
D gene: TRBD1
V gene: TRBV28
J gene: TRBJ1-2
CDR3 DNA: TGTGCCAGCGTTTTGGCAGGGGGCTATGGCTACACCTTC
CDR3 protein: CASVLAGGYGYTF

clone size: NA
D gene: TRBD1
V gene: TRBV5-1
J gene: TRBJ1-1
CDR3 DNA: TGCGCCAGCAGCTTTGCGGGGACAGGGGCTAACACTGAAGCTTTCTTT
CDR3 protein: CASSFAGTGANTEAFF

clone size: NA
D gene: NA
V gene: TRBV6-5
J gene: TRBJ1-2
CDR3 DNA: TGTGCCAGCCGATTTATAGGGGAAGACTATGGCTACACCTTC
CDR3 protein: CASRFIGEDYGYTF

clone size: NA
D gene: NA
V gene: TRBV4-1
J gene: TRBJ2-3
CDR3 DNA: TGCGCCAGCAGCCAAGAACGAGGGCAGAGCACAGATACGCAGTATTTT
CDR3 protein: CASSQERGQSTDTQYF